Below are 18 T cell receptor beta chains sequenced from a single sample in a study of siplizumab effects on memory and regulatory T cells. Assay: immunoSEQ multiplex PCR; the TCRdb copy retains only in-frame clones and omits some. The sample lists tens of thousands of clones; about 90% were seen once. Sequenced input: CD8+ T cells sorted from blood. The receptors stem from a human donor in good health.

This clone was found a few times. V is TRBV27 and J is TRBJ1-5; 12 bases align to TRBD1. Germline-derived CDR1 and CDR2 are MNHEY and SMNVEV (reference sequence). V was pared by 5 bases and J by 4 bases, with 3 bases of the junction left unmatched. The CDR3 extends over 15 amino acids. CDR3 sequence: CASSPGQGANQPQHF. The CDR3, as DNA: TGTGCCAGCAGTCCGGGACAGGGGGCGAATCAGCCCCAGCATTTT.

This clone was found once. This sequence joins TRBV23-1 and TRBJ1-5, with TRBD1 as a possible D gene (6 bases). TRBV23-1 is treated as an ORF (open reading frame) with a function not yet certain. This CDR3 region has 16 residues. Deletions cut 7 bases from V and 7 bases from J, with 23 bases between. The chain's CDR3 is CASTRGATGCRQPQHF. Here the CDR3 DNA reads TGCGCCAGCACTAGGGGGGCCACAGGGTGCAGGCAGCCCCAGCATTTT.

As DNA, the CDR3 is TGTGCCAGCAGCTTAAGACAGGGTAGGGAGACCCAGTACTTC. Translation: CASSLRQGRETQYF. This rearrangement joins TRBV7-9 to TRBJ2-5; 7 bases match TRBD1. The CDR3 runs to 14 residues. Looked up from germline, CDR1 is SEHNR and CDR2 is FQNEAQ (reference sequence). V lost 2 bases and J lost 5; bases outside the gene matches: 5.

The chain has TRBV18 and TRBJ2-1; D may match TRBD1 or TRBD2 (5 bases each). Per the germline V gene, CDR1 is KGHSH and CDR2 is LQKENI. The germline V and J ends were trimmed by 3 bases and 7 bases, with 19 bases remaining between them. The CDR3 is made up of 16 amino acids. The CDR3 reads CASSPPGTTLSNEQFF. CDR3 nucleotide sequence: TGTGCCAGCTCACCTCCCGGGACCACCCTGTCAAATGAGCAGTTCTTC.

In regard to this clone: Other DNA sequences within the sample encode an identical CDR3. This chain's CDR3 is CASSQGLGGEQYF. The CDR3 coding sequence is TGTGCCAGCTCACAGGGGTTGGGGGGGGAGCAGTACTTC. V gene TRBV9 combines with J gene TRBJ2-7; D possibly uses TRBD1 or TRBD2 (7 bases each). CDR3 size: 13 residues. Per the germline V gene, CDR1 is SGDLS and CDR2 is YYNGEE. Trimming took off 7 bases at V and 7 bases at J, with 18 bases between the two ends.

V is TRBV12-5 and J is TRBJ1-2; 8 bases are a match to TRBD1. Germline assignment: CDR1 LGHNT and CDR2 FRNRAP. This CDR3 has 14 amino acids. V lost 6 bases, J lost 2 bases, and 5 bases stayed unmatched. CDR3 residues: CASGPQGGNYGYTF. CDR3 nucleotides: TGTGCTAGTGGCCCACAGGGGGGGAACTATGGCTACACCTTC. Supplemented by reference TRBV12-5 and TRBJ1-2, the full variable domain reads DARVTQTPRHKVTEMGQEVTMRCQPILGHNTVFWYRQTMMQGLELLAYFRNRAPLDDSGMPKDRFSAEMPDATLATLKIQPSEPRDSAVYFCASGPQGGNYGYTFGSGTRLTVV.

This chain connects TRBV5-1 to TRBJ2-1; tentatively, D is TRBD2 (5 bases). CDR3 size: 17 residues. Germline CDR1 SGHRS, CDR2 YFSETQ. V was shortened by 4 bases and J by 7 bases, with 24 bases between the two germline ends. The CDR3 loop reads CASSRRIGLDEKNEQFF. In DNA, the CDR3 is TGCGCCAGCAGCCGAAGGATCGGACTCGACGAAAAAAATGAGCAGTTCTTC.

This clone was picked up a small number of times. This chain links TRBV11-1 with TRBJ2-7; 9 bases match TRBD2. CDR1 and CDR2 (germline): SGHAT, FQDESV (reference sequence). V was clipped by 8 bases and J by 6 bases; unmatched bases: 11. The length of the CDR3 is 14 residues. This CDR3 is CASGTGGRAVEQYF. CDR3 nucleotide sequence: TGTGCCAGCGGTACCGGCGGGAGGGCCGTCGAGCAGTACTTC.

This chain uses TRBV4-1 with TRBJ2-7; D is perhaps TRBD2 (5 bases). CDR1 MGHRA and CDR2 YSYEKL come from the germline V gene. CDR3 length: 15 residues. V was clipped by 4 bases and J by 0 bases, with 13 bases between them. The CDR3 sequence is CASSPGRAGSYEQYF. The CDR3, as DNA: TGCGCCAGCAGCCCTGGAAGGGCGGGCTCCTACGAGCAGTACTTC.

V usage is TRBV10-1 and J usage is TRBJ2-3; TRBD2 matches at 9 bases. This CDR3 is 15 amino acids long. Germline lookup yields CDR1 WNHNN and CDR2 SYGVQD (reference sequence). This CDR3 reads CVSAGGAISTDTQYF. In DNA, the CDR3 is TGCGTCTCAGCGGGGGGCGCAATTAGCACAGATACGCAGTATTTT.

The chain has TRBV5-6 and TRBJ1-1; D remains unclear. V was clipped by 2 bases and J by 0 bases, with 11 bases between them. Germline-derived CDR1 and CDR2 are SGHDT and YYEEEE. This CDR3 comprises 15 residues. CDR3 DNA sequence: TGTGCCAGCAGCTTCGGCGCTTCTATGAACACTGAAGCTTTCTTT. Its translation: CASSFGASMNTEAFF.

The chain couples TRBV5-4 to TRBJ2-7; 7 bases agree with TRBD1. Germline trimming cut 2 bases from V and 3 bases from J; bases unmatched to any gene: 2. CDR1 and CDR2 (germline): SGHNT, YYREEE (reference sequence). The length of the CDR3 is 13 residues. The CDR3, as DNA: TGTGCCAGCAGCTTCCGGGACAGCTACGAGCAGTACTTC. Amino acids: CASSFRDSYEQYF. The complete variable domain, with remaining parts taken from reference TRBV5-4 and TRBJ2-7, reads ETGVTQSPTHLIKTRGQQVTLRCSSQSGHNTVSWYQQALGQGPQFIFQYYREEENGRGNFPPRFSGLQFPNYSSELNVNALELDDSALYLCASSFRDSYEQYFGPGTRLTVT.

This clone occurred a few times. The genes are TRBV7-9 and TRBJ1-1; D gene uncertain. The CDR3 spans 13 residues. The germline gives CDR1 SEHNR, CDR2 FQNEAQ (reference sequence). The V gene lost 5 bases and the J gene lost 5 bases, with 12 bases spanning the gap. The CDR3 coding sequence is TGTGCCAGCAGCCCCGACATCGGGACTGAAGCTTTCTTT. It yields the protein CASSPDIGTEAFF.

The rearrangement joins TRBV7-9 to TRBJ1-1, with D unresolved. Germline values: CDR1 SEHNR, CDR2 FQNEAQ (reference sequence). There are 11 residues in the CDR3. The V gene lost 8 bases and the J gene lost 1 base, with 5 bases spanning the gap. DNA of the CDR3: TGTGCCAGCGGCGGGAACACTGAAGCTTTCTTT. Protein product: CASGGNTEAFF.

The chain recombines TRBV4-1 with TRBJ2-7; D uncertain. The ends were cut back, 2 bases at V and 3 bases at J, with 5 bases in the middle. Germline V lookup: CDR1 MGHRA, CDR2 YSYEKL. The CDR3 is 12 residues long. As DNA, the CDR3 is TGCGCCAGCAGCCAAAATCACTACGAGCAGTACTTC. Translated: CASSQNHYEQYF.

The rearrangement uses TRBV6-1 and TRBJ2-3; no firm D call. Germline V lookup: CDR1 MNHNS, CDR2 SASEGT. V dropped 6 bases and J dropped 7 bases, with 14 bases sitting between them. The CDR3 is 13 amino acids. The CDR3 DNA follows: TGTGCCAGCAGAGATCCGGACGGTTATACGCAGTATTTT. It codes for CASRDPDGYTQYF.

The CDR3: CATSRGTSGGTQETQYF. The CDR3 region has the DNA TGTGCCACCAGCAGAGGGACTAGCGGAGGTACTCAAGAGACCCAGTACTTC. This chain links TRBV15 with TRBJ2-5, with TRBD2 identical over 10 bases. V lost 1 base and J lost 2; bases outside the gene matches: 7. The CDR3 loop spans 17 amino acids. Germline-derived CDR1 and CDR2 are LNHNV and YYDKDF (reference sequence).

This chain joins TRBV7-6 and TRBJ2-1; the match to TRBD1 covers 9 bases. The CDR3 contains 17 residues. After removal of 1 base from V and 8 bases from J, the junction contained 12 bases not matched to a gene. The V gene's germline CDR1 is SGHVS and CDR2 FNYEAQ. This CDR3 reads CASSLVGGTGSHHEQFF. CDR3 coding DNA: TGTGCCAGCAGCTTAGTCGGTGGGACAGGGTCACACCATGAGCAGTTCTTC.